This TCR beta chain was identified in a study of human T cells and chemical hapten exposure. The CDR3 runs 14 residues. CDR1 SGDLS and CDR2 YYNGEE come from the germline V gene. V shed 3 bases and J shed 3 bases, with 13 bases lying between them. In its sample, this clonotype was seen a few times. Documented time point: patch test 2, 6 weeks after DPC sensitization. Treatment reported: therapeutic diphenylcyclopropenone sensitization with weekly scalp DPC. TCRdb re-called the RACE reads with MiXCR, one entry per CDR3 protein. This table holds roughly 84,000 distinct CDR3 sequences, less than 11% found once.

This clonotype was sampled from a woman in her 50s with alopecia areata. Some clones in this sample may be carry-over from other donors' samples. Sequencing was performed on whole blood, taken in connection with sensitization to the hapten diphenylcyclopropenone (DPC). V is TRBV9 and J is TRBJ2-7; no definite D call. In DNA, the CDR3 is TGTGCCAGCAGCGGAACCTTAGCAGGCTACGAGCAGTACTTC. It yields the protein CASSGTLAGYEQYF.